One and the same sample provided the 13 T cell receptor beta chains below, sequenced in a study of blood T cell repertoires in COVID-19. Produced via immunoSEQ multiplex PCR; TCRdb's table is partial and in-frame only. Seen here are some 150,000 clones, about 85% observed once, and the top ten hold 0.55% to 0.75%. Sequencing was done on a sample of peripheral blood. These receptors came from a man between 60 and 70 years old with COVID-19, enrolled during active disease.

The chain employs TRBV4-2 and TRBJ2-7, with 12 nucleotides matching TRBD2. J was trimmed by 5 bases and V by 3 bases; bases with no gene match: 5. The CDR3 is 15 residues long. The germline V gene encodes CDR1 LGHNA and CDR2 YNFKEQ. The CDR3 loop reads CASSQRLAGVDEQYF. The CDR3 bases are TGTGCCAGCAGCCAGAGACTAGCGGGAGTCGACGAGCAGTACTTC.

This chain uses TRBV9 with TRBJ2-7; the match to TRBD1 covers 8 bases. This CDR3 has 15 amino acids. Germline V gene sequence: CDR1 SGDLS, CDR2 YYNGEE. The J segment lost 4 bases and the V segment lost 3 bases, leaving 9 bases of the junction unmatched. The CDR3 protein is CASSESAGQDYEQYF. Here the CDR3 DNA reads TGTGCCAGCAGCGAAAGCGCGGGACAGGATTACGAGCAGTACTTC.

The chain joins TRBV6-4 to TRBJ2-1, with D maybe TRBD1 (6 bases). The CDR3 sequence is 15 residues long. V lost 5 bases and J lost 6, with 17 bases in between. Germline CDR1 is MRHNA and CDR2 is SNTAGT. The CDR3, as DNA: TGTGCCAGCAGTCCAACGGGACACCAGCTCAATGAGCAGTTCTTC. Translated: CASSPTGHQLNEQFF.

This chain connects TRBV11-3 to TRBJ2-2; no firm D call. Per germline, CDR1 SGHNT and CDR2 YENEEA. The CDR3 has 15 amino acids. Trimming took off 1 base at V and 6 bases at J, with 12 bases between the two ends. Written as DNA, the CDR3 is TGTGCCAGCAGCTTAGGGTCGCTGCGCGCCGGGGAGCTGTTTTTT. Protein: CASSLGSLRAGELFF.

The gene calls are TRBV19 and TRBJ2-5; TRBD1 agrees at 7 bases. The CDR3 spans 15 residues. Per germline, CDR1 LNHDA and CDR2 SQIVND (reference sequence). With 6 bases clipped from V and 5 bases from J, the junction kept 12 bases outside the gene matches. The CDR3 DNA reads TGTGCCAGTAGCCCCAACAGGGGCTCAGGGGAGACCCAGTACTTC. It encodes CASSPNRGSGETQYF. The full variable domain, with the rest looked up from reference TRBV19 and TRBJ2-5, is DGGITQSPKYLFRKEGQNVTLSCEQNLNHDAMYWYRQDPGQGLRLIYYSQIVNDFQKGDIAEGYSVSREKKESFPLTVTSAQKNPTAFYLCASSPNRGSGETQYFGPGTRLLVL.

As to this clone: Other DNA sequences in the sample encode the same CDR3. The chain couples TRBV3-1 (or the pseudogene TRBV3-2) to TRBJ1-1; TRBD1 aligns across 10 bases. Germline V CDR1 and CDR2: LGHDT, YNNKEL (reference sequence). The CDR3 length is 15 residues. The ends lost 1 base at V and 1 base at J; junction bases unmatched: 0. CDR3 protein: CASSQGDRGNTEAFF. CDR3 sequence (DNA): TGTGCCAGCAGCCAAGGGGACAGGGGGAACACTGAAGCTTTCTTT.

The rearrangement links TRBV5-5 to TRBJ1-2; TRBD1 matches at 8 bases. The CDR3 is made up of 16 amino acids. V dropped 1 base and J dropped 5; count of bases not matched to a gene: 10. Germline V gene data show CDR1 as SGHKS and CDR2 as YYEKEE (reference sequence). CDR3 sequence reads: CASSLTGGTAEYGYTF. The CDR3 bases are TGTGCCAGCAGCTTGACAGGGGGTACCGCGGAATATGGCTACACCTTC.

The V call is TRBV28, the J call TRBJ2-6; D remains ambiguous. Germline assignment: CDR1 MDHEN and CDR2 SYDVKM. The V end lost 3 bases, the J end lost 0 bases, and 6 bases lay between the germline ends. The CDR3 contains 15 residues. The CDR3 protein is CASSFSGSGANVLTF. The DNA of the CDR3 is TGTGCCAGCAGTTTTTCGGGCTCTGGGGCCAACGTCCTGACTTTC. Using reference TRBV28 and TRBJ2-6 for the parts outside the CDR3, the full variable domain is DVKVTQSSRYLVKRTGEKVFLECVQDMDHENMFWYRQDPGLGLRLIYFSYDVKMKEKGDIPEGYSVSREKKERFSLILESASTNQTSMYLCASSFSGSGANVLTFGAGSRLTVL.

The chain joins TRBV24-1 to TRBJ1-5; 8 bases fit TRBD1. Germline CDR1 and CDR2: KGHDR and SFDVKD. CDR3 length equals 17 residues. Trimming took 2 bases from V and 1 from J; bases not matched to a gene: 6. CDR3 sequence reads: CATSDSSRTGSNQPQHF. CDR3 sequence (DNA): TGTGCCACCAGTGATTCCTCCCGGACAGGGAGCAATCAGCCCCAGCATTTT.

This chain uses TRBV4-3 with TRBJ2-7; possible D gene TRBD1, 6 bases. This CDR3 contains 15 residues. Deletions cut 4 bases from V and 4 bases from J, with 17 bases between. CDR1 LGHNA and CDR2 YSLEER come from the germline V gene. The CDR3 spells CASSPGQQTFYEQYF. The CDR3 region has the DNA TGCGCCAGCAGCCCAGGACAGCAGACATTTTACGAGCAGTACTTC.

CDR3 nucleotide sequence: TGTGCCTGGAGTGTAGTGAACCCTAGCGGCGGCTACACCTTC. This gives the protein CAWSVVNPSGGYTF. The V call is TRBV30, the J call TRBJ1-2; D uncertain. CDR3 length: 14 amino acids. With 0 bases removed from V and 8 bases from J, the gap between germline ends came to 16 bases. CDR1 and CDR2 from the germline V gene are GTSNPN and SVGIG (reference sequence).

This clone was found once. This chain uses TRBV19 with TRBJ1-1, with D perhaps TRBD1 (6 bases). CDR1 and CDR2 from the germline V gene are LNHDA and SQIVND (reference sequence). Trimming stripped 1 base from V and 8 bases from J, with 20 bases between. CDR3 size: 16 residues. The CDR3 protein is CASSIGQAVAQGEAFF. DNA for the CDR3: TGTGCCAGTAGTATAGGTCAGGCGGTAGCCCAGGGGGAAGCTTTCTTT.

The rearrangement links TRBV18 to TRBJ2-1, with 10 bases lining up with TRBD2. Trimming cost V 2 bases and J 0 bases; bases outside gene matches: 7. This CDR3 contains 18 residues. Germline V gene sequence: CDR1 KGHSH, CDR2 LQKENI. CDR3 loop: CASSPSGLALSSYNEQFF. DNA for the CDR3: TGTGCCAGCTCACCATCGGGACTAGCGCTGAGCTCCTACAATGAGCAGTTCTTC.